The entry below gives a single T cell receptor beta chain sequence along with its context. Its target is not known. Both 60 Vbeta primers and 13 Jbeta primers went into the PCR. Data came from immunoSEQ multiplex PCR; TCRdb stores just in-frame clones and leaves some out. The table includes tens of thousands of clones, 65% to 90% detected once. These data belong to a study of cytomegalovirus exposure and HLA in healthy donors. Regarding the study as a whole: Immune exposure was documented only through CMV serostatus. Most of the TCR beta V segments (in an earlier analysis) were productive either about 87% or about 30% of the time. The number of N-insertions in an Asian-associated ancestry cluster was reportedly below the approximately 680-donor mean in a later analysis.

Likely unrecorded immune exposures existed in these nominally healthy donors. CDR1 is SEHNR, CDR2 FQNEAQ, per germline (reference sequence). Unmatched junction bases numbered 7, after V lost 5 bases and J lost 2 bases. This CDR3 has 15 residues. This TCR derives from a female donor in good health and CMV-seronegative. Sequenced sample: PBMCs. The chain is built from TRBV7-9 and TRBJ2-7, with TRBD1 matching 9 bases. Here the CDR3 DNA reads TGTGCCAGCAGCCCCGGGACAGGGATAACCTACGAGCAGTACTTC. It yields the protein CASSPGTGITYEQYF.